This T cell receptor (beta chain) emerged from a study of cytomegalovirus exposure and HLA in healthy donors. The overall study: From HLA-typed donors, an early data release held approximately 85 million unique TCRs.

Researchers ran the PCR with 60 Vbeta and 13 Jbeta primers. The data were produced by immunoSEQ multiplex PCR, yet TCRdb's version contains in-frame clones alone and is incomplete. The data contain 200,000 to 250,000 clones, over 80% of them seen just once; the ten biggest clones take up around 5%. This clone was observed a handful of times. The antigen is not known. V dropped 6 bases and J dropped 7 bases, with 16 bases sitting between them. CDR1 and CDR2 from the germline V gene are MNHNS and SASEGT. The CDR3 contains 15 residues. General study findings and limits: Another analysis was done later, and it associated 16,951 TCR beta sequences with HLA alleles at 0.05 false discovery rate. Cytomegalovirus-associated TCR beta chains were listed, numbering 150 to 200. In a later analysis, common viral pathogens appeared linked to several of the most significant clusters.

The chain recombines TRBV6-1 with TRBJ1-6; TRBD1 might be the D (6 bases). This clonotype originated in a woman aged 40 to 50 in good health and CMV-seropositive. The sample taken for sequencing was PBMCs. The CDR3 loop is CASSSPGAGNSPLHF. The CDR3 DNA follows: TGTGCCAGCAGCTCGCCAGGGGCTGGAAATTCACCCCTCCACTTT.